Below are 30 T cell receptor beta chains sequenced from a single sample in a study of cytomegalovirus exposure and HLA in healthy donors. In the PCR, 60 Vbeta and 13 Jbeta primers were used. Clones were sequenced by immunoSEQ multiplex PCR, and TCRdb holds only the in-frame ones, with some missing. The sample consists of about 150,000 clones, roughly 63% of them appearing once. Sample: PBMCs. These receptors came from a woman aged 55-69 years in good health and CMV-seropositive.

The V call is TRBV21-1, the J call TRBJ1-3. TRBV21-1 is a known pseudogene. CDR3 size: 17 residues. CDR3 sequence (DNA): TGTGCCAGCACCCAGGAGACTGAGAGACTGGGGGGAGACACCATATATTTT. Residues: CASTQETERLGGDTIYF.

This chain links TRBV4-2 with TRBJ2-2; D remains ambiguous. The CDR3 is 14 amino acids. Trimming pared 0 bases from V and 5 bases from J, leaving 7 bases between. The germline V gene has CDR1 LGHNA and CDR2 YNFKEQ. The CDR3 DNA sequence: TGTGCCAGCAGCCAAGATTCCGAGACCGGGGAGCTGTTTTTT. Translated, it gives CASSQDSETGELFF.

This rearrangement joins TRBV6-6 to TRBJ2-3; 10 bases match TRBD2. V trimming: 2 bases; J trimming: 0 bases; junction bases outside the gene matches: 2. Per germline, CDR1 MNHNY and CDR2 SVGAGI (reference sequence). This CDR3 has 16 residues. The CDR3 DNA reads TGTGCCAGCAGTTACACACTAGCGGGAAGCACAGATACGCAGTATTTT. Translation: CASSYTLAGSTDTQYF.

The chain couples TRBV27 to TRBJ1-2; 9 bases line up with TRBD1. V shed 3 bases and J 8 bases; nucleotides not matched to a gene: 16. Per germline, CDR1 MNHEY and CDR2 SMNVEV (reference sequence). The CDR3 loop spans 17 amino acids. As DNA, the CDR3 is TGTGCCAGCAGTTTTCTAGGACAGGGGCCCTCGGGGGAAGGCTACACCTTC. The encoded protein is CASSFLGQGPSGEGYTF.

Here the CDR3 DNA reads TGTGCCAGCTCACCATCGTTAATCACTGCGGGCACTGAAGCTTTCTTT. It yields the protein CASSPSLITAGTEAFF. This chain links TRBV18 with TRBJ1-1; D gene ambiguous. The CDR3 runs 16 residues. Trimming cost V 2 bases and J 4 bases, with 17 bases left between them. In germline, CDR1 is KGHSH, CDR2 LQKENI.

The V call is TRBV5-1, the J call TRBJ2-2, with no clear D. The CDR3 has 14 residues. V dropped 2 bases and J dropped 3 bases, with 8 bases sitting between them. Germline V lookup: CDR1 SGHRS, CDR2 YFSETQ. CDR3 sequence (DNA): TGCGCCAGCAGCTTTTTTTCGGACACCGGGGAGCTGTTTTTT. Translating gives CASSFFSDTGELFF.

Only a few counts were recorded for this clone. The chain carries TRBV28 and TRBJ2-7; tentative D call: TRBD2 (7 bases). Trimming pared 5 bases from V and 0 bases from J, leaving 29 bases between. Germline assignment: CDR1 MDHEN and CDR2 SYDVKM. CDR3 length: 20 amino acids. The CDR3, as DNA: TGTGCCAGCAGTGTTTATTCCGGGACAATAGGCGGGAGTGGCTCCTACGAGCAGTACTTC. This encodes CASSVYSGTIGGSGSYEQYF.

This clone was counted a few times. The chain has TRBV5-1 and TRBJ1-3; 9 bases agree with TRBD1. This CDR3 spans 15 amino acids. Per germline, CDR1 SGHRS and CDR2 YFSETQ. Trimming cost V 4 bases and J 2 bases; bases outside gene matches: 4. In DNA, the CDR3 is TGCGCCAGCAGCCCTGGGACAGGGCCTGGAAACACCATATATTTT. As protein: CASSPGTGPGNTIYF.

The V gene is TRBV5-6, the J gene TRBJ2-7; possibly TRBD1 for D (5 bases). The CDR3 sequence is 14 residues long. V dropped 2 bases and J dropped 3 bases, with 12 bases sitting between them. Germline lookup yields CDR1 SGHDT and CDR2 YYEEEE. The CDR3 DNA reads TGTGCCAGCAGCTTTTGGACAAACGACTACGAGCAGTACTTC. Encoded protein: CASSFWTNDYEQYF.

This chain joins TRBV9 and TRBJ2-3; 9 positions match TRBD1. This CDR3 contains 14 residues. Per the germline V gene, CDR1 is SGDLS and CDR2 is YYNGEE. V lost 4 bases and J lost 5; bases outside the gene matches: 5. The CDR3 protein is CASSPRDREDTQYF. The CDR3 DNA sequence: TGTGCCAGCAGCCCCCGGGACAGGGAAGATACGCAGTATTTT.

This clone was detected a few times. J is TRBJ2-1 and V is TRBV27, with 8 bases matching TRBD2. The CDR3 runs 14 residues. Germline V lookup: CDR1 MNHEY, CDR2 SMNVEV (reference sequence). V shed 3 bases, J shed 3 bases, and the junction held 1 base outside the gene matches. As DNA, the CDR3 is TGTGCCAGCAGTTTGGCGGGAGGCTACAATGAGCAGTTCTTC. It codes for CASSLAGGYNEQFF.

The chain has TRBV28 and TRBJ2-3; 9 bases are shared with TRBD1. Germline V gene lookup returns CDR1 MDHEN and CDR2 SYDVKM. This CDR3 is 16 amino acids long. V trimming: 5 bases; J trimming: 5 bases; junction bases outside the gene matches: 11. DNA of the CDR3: TGTGCCAGCAGTGGGCAACCGGGACAGGGTATAGATACGCAGTATTTT. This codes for CASSGQPGQGIDTQYF. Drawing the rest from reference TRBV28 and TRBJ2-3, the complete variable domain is DVKVTQSSRYLVKRTGEKVFLECVQDMDHENMFWYRQDPGLGLRLIYFSYDVKMKEKGDIPEGYSVSREKKERFSLILESASTNQTSMYLCASSGQPGQGIDTQYFGPGTRLTVL.

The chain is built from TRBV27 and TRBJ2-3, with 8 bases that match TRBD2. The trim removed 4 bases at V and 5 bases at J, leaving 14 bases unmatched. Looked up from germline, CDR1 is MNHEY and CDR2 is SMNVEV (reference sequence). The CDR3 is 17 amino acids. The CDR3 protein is CASSYPGSGSGIDTQYF. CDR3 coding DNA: TGTGCCAGCAGTTACCCGGGGAGCGGGAGCGGTATAGATACGCAGTATTTT.

CDR3 coding DNA: TGTGCCAGCAGCCAGGGGGCCGGCGGGGAGCTGTTTTTT. It yields the protein CASSQGAGGELFF. The chain uses TRBV14 and TRBJ2-2; tentative D call: TRBD1 (6 bases). Germline lookup yields CDR1 SGHDN and CDR2 FVKESK. V was trimmed by 3 bases and J by 7 bases, leaving 9 bases between them. The CDR3 consists of 13 residues.

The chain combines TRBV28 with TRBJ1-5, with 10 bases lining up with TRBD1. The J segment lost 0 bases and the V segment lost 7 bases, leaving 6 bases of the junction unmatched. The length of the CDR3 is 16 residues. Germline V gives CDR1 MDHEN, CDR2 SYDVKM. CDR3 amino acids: CASTGQGGDSNQPQHF. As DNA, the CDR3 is TGTGCCAGCACTGGACAGGGGGGAGATAGCAATCAGCCCCAGCATTTT.

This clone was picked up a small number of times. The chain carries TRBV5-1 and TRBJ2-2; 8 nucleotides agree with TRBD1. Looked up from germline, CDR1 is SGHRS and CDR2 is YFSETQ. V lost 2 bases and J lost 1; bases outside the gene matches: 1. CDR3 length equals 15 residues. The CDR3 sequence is CASSLTGGNTGELFF. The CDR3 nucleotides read TGCGCCAGCAGCTTAACAGGGGGGAACACCGGGGAGCTGTTTTTT.

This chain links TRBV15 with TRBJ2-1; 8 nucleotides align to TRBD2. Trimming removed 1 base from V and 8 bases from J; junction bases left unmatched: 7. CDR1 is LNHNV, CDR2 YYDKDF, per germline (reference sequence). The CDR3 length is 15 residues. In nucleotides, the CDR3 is TGTGCCACCAGCAGAGCGGGAGGGCAGGGATATGAGCAGTTCTTC. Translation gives CATSRAGGQGYEQFF.

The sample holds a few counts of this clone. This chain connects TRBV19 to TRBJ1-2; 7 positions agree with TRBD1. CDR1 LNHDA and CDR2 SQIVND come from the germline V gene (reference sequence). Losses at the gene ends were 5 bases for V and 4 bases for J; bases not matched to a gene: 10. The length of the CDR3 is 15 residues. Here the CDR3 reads CASSQTGELGYGYTF. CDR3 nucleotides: TGTGCCAGTAGTCAAACAGGGGAATTAGGCTATGGCTACACCTTC.

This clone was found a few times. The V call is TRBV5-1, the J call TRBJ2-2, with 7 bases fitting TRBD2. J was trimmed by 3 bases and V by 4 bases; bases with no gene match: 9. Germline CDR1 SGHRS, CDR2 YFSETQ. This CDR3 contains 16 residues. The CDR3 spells CASSPAGDKYTGELFF. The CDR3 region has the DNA TGCGCCAGCAGCCCGGCGGGGGATAAATACACCGGGGAGCTGTTTTTT. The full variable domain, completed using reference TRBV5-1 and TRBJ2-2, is KAGVTQTPRYLIKTRGQQVTLSCSPISGHRSVSWYQQTPGQGLQFLFEYFSETQRNKGNFPGRFSGRQFSNSRSEMNVSTLELGDSALYLCASSPAGDKYTGELFFGEGSRLTVL.

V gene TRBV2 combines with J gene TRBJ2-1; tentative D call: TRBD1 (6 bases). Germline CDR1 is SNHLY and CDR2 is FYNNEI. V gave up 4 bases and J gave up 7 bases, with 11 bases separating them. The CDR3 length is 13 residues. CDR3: CASSAQGINEQFF. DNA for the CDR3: TGTGCCAGCAGTGCGCAGGGGATTAATGAGCAGTTCTTC.

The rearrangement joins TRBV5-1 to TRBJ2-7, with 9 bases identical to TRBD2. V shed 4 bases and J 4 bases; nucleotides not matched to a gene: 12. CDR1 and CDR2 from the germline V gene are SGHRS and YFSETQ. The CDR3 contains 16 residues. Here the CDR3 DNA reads TGCGCCAGCAGCCTGGCGGCCGGTAGCGGGAGTTACGAGCAGTACTTC. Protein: CASSLAAGSGSYEQYF.

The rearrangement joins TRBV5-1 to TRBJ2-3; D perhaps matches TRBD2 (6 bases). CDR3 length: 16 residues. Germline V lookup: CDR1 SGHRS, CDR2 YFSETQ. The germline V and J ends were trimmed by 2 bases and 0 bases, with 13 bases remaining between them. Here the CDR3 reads CASSFIAGTSTDTQYF. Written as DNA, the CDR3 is TGCGCCAGCAGCTTTATCGCGGGGACTAGCACAGATACGCAGTATTTT. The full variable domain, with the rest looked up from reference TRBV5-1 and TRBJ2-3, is KAGVTQTPRYLIKTRGQQVTLSCSPISGHRSVSWYQQTPGQGLQFLFEYFSETQRNKGNFPGRFSGRQFSNSRSEMNVSTLELGDSALYLCASSFIAGTSTDTQYFGPGTRLTVL.

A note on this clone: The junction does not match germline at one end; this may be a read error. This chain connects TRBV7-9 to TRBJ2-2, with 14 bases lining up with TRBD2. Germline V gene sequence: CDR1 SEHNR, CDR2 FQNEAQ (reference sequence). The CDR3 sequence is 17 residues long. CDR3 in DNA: TGTGCCAGCAGCTATGGGACTAGCGGGGGTAACACCGAGGAGCTGTTTTTT. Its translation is CASSYGTSGGNTEELFF.

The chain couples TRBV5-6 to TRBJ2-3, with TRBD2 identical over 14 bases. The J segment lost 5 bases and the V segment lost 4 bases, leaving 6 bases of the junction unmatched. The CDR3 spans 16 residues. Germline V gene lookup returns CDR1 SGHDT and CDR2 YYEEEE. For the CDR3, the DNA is TGTGCCAGCAGCCCGGGACTAGCGGGAGATATAGATACGCAGTATTTT. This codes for CASSPGLAGDIDTQYF.

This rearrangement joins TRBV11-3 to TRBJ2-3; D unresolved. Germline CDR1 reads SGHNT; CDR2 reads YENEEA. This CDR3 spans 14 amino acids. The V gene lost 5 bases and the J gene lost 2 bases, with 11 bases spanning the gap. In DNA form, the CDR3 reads TGTGCCAGCAGCAATACCGGAGACACAGATACGCAGTATTTT. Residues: CASSNTGDTDTQYF.

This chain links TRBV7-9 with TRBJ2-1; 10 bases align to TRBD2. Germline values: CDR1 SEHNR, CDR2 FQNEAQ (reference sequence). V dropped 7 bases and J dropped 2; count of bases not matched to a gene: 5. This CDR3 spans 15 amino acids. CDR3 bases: TGTGCCAGCATAAAAGCGGGAGGGCCCTACAATGAGCAGTTCTTC. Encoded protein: CASIKAGGPYNEQFF.

The CDR3 region is CASSLLGWGPMNTEAFF. CDR3 DNA sequence: TGTGCCAGCAGCTTACTCGGGTGGGGGCCCATGAACACTGAAGCTTTCTTT. This chain joins TRBV7-3 and TRBJ1-1; D is perhaps TRBD1 (6 bases). Germline V gene sequence: CDR1 SGHTA, CDR2 FQGTGA. V was cut by 2 bases and J by 0 bases, with 16 bases left in between. The CDR3 runs 17 residues.

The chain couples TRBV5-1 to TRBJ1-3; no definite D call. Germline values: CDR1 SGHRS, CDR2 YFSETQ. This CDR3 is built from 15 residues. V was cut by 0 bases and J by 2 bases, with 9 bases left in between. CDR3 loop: CASSLAGETGNTIYF. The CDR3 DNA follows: TGCGCCAGCAGCTTGGCCGGGGAAACTGGAAACACCATATATTTT.

This chain's CDR3 is CASSVLAAQETQYF. CDR3 DNA: TGTGCCAGCAGCGTCCTAGCGGCCCAAGAGACCCAGTACTTC. The V call is TRBV14, the J call TRBJ2-5; 7 bases match TRBD2. Trimming cost V 5 bases and J 1 base; bases outside gene matches: 4. The CDR3 length is 14 residues. Germline lookup yields CDR1 SGHDN and CDR2 FVKESK.

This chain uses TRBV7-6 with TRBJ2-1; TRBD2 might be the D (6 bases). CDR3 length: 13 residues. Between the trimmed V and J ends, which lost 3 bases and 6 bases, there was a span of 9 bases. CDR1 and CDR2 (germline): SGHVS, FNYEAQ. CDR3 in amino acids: CASSFRDSNEQFF. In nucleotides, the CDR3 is TGTGCCAGCAGCTTTCGGGACTCCAATGAGCAGTTCTTC.